This entry features one TCR beta chain sequence. Its specificity is unknown. The sample belongs to a study of cytomegalovirus exposure and HLA in healthy donors. PCR used 60 Vbeta primers and 13 Jbeta primers. Some clones are missing from TCRdb's copy, which holds only in-frame ones; the method was immunoSEQ multiplex PCR. Its clone listing holds tens of thousands of clones. Study-wide results and caveats: The HLA-A and HLA-B alleles of most subjects were reportedly predicted accurately from TCR beta sequences.

The receptor's source is a woman in her forties or fifties in good health and CMV-seropositive. Sequenced material: PBMCs.

CDR3 in amino acids: CASSFAGDEQYF. CDR3 nucleotides: TGTGCCAGCAGTTTTGCAGGGGACGAGCAGTACTTC. The chain is built from TRBV28 and TRBJ2-7, with D possibly TRBD1 on 6 matching bases. Trimming stripped 3 bases from V and 5 bases from J, with 8 bases between. This CDR3 is built from 12 residues. Per the germline V gene, CDR1 is MDHEN and CDR2 is SYDVKM.